Given below is one TCR beta chain in context. In its sample, this clone was seen a few times. Its antigen specificity is not known. No much larger clonotype is one base removed from it; base qualities were not supplied. This sample stems from a study of Ad26.COV2.S vaccination and SARS-CoV-2 variants (dated by TCRdb to the early 2020s). Looking at the study overall: Donors in the vaccine arm were drawn from COV1001, a phase I-IIa trial of Ad26.COV2.S in healthy adults that was multicentre, randomized, double-blind and placebo-controlled. Trial participants were randomized into five groups of five: low-dose or high-dose Ad26.COV2.S given once or twice, or placebo on both occasions. Ad26.COV2.S was administered intramuscularly at a dose of 5x10^10 or 1x10^11 viral particles, either as one shot or as two shots given 56 days apart. TCRbeta repertoire sequencing was used to assess the specificity and breadth of SARS-CoV-2-reactive T cell receptors after Ad26.COV2.S vaccination. A total of 32 samples were included in the TCR-sequenced set, comprising around 19 Ad26.COV2.S vaccine recipients, 5 placebo recipients and 8 SARS-CoV-2 convalescent individuals. Throughout the experiments and outcome assessment, investigators stayed blinded to trial group allocation.

The germline ends are 16 bases apart after V is trimmed by 1 base and J by 6 bases. From the germline V gene, CDR1 is SNHLY and CDR2 is FYNNEI. The CDR3 runs 15 amino acids, cysteine and phenylalanine included. The entry retains the CDR3 DNA only, 45 bases that are in frame from base 1. Study-level results and caveats: Non-spike TCR breadth was comparable between vaccine and placebo recipients, consistent with the vaccine containing only spike. Substantial breadth of spike-specific CD8+ and CD4+ T cell responses was reported after vaccination. According to the authors, total T cell responses may have been underestimated by the TCR breadth and depth analyses. The study was not powered to compare responses between vaccine doses or regimens. Compared with placebo recipients, Ad26.COV2.S recipients showed higher spike-specific TCR breadth (P = 0.0014).

The sample's treatment or condition label, in plain terms: some 20 received Ad26.COV2.S at low or high dose, single or two shots; 5 received placebo; per-sample allocation not given. Repertoires of vaccine and placebo recipients were sequenced from samples taken on day 63 after the first injection. Cohort 1b enrolled about two dozen adults aged 18-55 years at a single site in Boston, USA, between 29 July and 7 August 2020. Ad26.COV2.S consisted of a replication-incompetent adenovirus type 26 vector by which a prefusion-stabilized SARS-CoV-2 spike protein from the original Wuhan strain was expressed. The immunoSEQ Assay was the method used to sequence TCRbeta CDR3 regions. After extraction, genomic DNA underwent amplification by bias-controlled multiplex PCR, followed by high-throughput sequencing. In the source study's methods: To quantify the absolute abundance of every unique TCRbeta CDR3 region, sequences were collapsed and filtered. Usable DNA was measured by amplifying reference genes present in all nucleated cells, and TCRbeta template counts were normalized to that usable DNA to estimate T cell fraction. Repertoire TCRs were annotated as SARS-CoV-2-specific when V gene, CDR3 amino acid sequence and J gene were exactly matched to a known reactive TCR set. The reference SARS-CoV-2 TCR set was derived from MIRA and filtered for enrichment in COVID-19-positive ImmuneCODE repertoires, a step that removed public or cross-reactive TCRs. Based on the MIRA antigens, annotated TCRs were further analysed at the level of specific ORF or position within ORF. Breadth was defined as annotated unique rearrangements over total unique productive rearrangements; depth was the summed frequency of those rearrangements. Group comparisons of TCR breadth used two-sided Wilcoxon rank-sum tests. Entries here come from immuneACCESS through TCRdb and include only in-frame sequences with V and J called. Some clones fail to appear in such tables; in the studies checked, an unresolved V gene covers under half of the shortfall, and the cause of the remainder is unknown. V and J calls and clone size are as listed in that table; D and trimming were resolved from the DNA. This sample comprises around 300,000 clones, roughly 91% of them detected only once. The ten largest make up 5% of the sample.

The chain couples TRBV2 to TRBJ2-7; a tentative D match to TRBD2 spans 6 bases. This clonotype was obtained from a person between 18 and 59 years old who received the Ad26.COV2.S COVID-19 vaccine or a placebo. The sequenced sample was peripheral blood, obtained in a trial of Ad26.COV2.S vaccine versus placebo. The DNA sequence reads TGTGCCAGCAGTGAAGACGGGGGTAACGTCTCCGAGCAGTACTTC. Its protein product is CASSEDGGNVSEQYF.